The next 24 T cell receptor beta chains were all read from a single sample in a study of T-cell reconstitution after alpha-beta-depleted transplantation in children. Library preparation (for TCRbeta) was performed with unique molecular identifiers. TCRdb used MiXCR to reprocess the PCR reads, holding one entry per CDR3 protein. The table records some 600,000 distinct CDR3 sequences, about an eighth of them present only once. The starting material was PBMCs, mostly from graft donor cells, obtained 360 days after TCRalphabeta/CD19-depleted stem cell transplant. The receptors derive from a male patient younger than 18 who had a stem cell transplant for acute myeloid leukemia, so the T cells may come from the graft donor.

The V gene is TRBV7-9, the J gene TRBJ2-7; 11 nucleotides align to TRBD1. Germline CDR1 SEHNR, CDR2 FQNEAQ (reference sequence). The CDR3 is made up of 15 amino acids. Losses at the gene ends were 10 bases for V and 3 bases for J; bases not matched to a gene: 11. The CDR3 reads CAMGSGTGGYYEQYF. In DNA form, the CDR3 reads TGTGCCATGGGCTCCGGGACAGGGGGATACTACGAGCAGTACTTC.

In its sample, this clonotype was seen a few times. This chain connects TRBV6-2 or TRBV6-3 to TRBJ2-1; 7 bases agree with TRBD2. CDR1 and CDR2 (germline): MNHEY, SVGEGT. V gave up 4 bases and J gave up 10 bases; unmatched junction bases: 13. CDR3 length: 15 amino acids. The DNA for the CDR3 is TGTGCCAGCAGTTGGTTTGCGGCAAACGGGGGGGAGCAGTTCTTC. Translated, it gives CASSWFAANGGEQFF.

This clonotype has at least ten counts. The rearrangement links TRBV5-1 to TRBJ2-7; 9 nucleotides match TRBD2. CDR3 size: 15 residues. V shed 2 bases, J shed 2 bases, and the junction held 5 bases outside the gene matches. CDR1 SGHRS and CDR2 YFSETQ come from the germline V gene. CDR3 sequence (DNA): TGCGCCAGCAGCTTCGTAGCGGGAGTTACCTACGAGCAGTACTTC. It codes for CASSFVAGVTYEQYF.

The chain combines TRBV11-1 with TRBJ2-7; TRBD2 aligns across 15 bases. Looked up from germline, CDR1 is SGHAT and CDR2 is FQDESV (reference sequence). V gave up 4 bases and J gave up 3 bases; unmatched junction bases: 10. This CDR3 is 18 amino acids long. CDR3 amino acids: CASSSGTGTSGRLYEQYF. The CDR3 DNA reads TGTGCCAGCAGCTCGGGGACTGGGACTAGCGGGAGGCTCTACGAGCAGTACTTC.

This clonotype was seen at least ten times. This rearrangement joins TRBV28 to TRBJ2-5, with a weak D call TRBD1 (6 bases). There are 13 residues in the CDR3. Germline CDR1 is MDHEN and CDR2 is SYDVKM. The V end was cut by 4 bases, the J end by 3 bases, with 9 bases between. The CDR3 DNA sequence: TGTGCCAGCAGTTACAGGGCGAAAGAGACCCAGTACTTC. It is translated as CASSYRAKETQYF.

The chain carries TRBV27 and TRBJ1-2; D unclear. The V and J ends lost 4 bases and 4 bases respectively, with 16 bases between them. This CDR3 spans 15 amino acids. The V gene's germline CDR1 is MNHEY and CDR2 SMNVEV (reference sequence). Here the CDR3 DNA reads TGTGCCAGCAGTTCTCCCCGGGCCGGATCCTATGGCTACACCTTC. It encodes CASSSPRAGSYGYTF.

The CDR3 protein is CASTGGQGAPFGANVLTF. The DNA for the CDR3 is TGTGCCAGTACTGGAGGACAGGGGGCGCCGTTTGGGGCCAACGTCCTGACTTTC. The V and J genes are TRBV19 and TRBJ2-6; TRBD1 aligns across 11 bases. The CDR3 is 18 residues long. Germline lookup yields CDR1 LNHDA and CDR2 SQIVND (reference sequence). V lost 7 bases and J lost 3; bases outside the gene matches: 11.

This clonotype was counted between two and nine times. The chain is built from TRBV6-5 and TRBJ2-7; no clear D gene. Trimming stripped 6 bases from V and 7 bases from J, with 10 bases between. This CDR3 has 11 amino acids. Germline V gene lookup returns CDR1 MNHEY and CDR2 SVGAGI. CDR3 coding DNA: TGTGCCAGCAGACAAGCTATAGAGCAGTACTTC. Protein sequence: CASRQAIEQYF.

This clonotype came up a few times. The gene calls are TRBV20-1 and TRBJ2-5; no reliable D call. The CDR3 length is 12 residues. Germline CDR1 and CDR2: DFQATT and SNEGSKA (reference sequence). V dropped 7 bases and J dropped 2 bases, with 11 bases sitting between them. The CDR3 here is CSVKVRQETQYF. The CDR3 nucleotides are TGCAGTGTAAAGGTCCGACAAGAGACCCAGTACTTC.

J is TRBJ2-1 and V is TRBV4-3; 13 nucleotides match TRBD2. J lost 8 bases, V lost 6 bases, and 7 bases had no gene match. The CDR3 totals 15 residues. Germline assignment: CDR1 LGHNA and CDR2 YSLEER. The CDR3 sequence: CASRILAGGSYEQFF. DNA of the CDR3: TGCGCCAGCAGGATACTAGCGGGAGGGTCTTATGAGCAGTTCTTC.

This clonotype appeared once. This sequence joins TRBV20-1 and TRBJ2-1; 9 bases are shared with TRBD2. V lost 1 base and J lost 6; bases outside the gene matches: 4. The CDR3 runs to 14 residues. Germline V gives CDR1 DFQATT, CDR2 SNEGSKA (reference sequence). The CDR3 protein is CSARGSGSINEQFF. For the CDR3, the DNA is TGCAGTGCTAGAGGTAGCGGGAGTATCAATGAGCAGTTCTTC.

The V gene is TRBV7-2, the J gene TRBJ2-3; possible D gene TRBD1, 6 bases. CDR1 is SGHTA, CDR2 FQGNSA, per germline. V dropped 1 base and J dropped 4 bases, with 18 bases sitting between them. The CDR3 covers 17 residues. The CDR3 spells CASSLVKQGPSSDTQYF. In nucleotides, the CDR3 is TGTGCCAGCAGCTTAGTAAAACAGGGTCCATCATCAGATACGCAGTATTTT. The whole variable domain, filled in from reference TRBV7-2 and TRBJ2-3, reads GAGVSQSPSNKVTEKGKDVELRCDPISGHTALYWYRQSLGQGLEFLIYFQGNSAPDKSGLPSDRFSAERTGGSVSTLTIQRTQQEDSAVYLCASSLVKQGPSSDTQYFGPGTRLTVL.

The J gene is TRBJ2-7, the V gene TRBV11-2, with 16 bases that match TRBD2. This CDR3 comprises 18 residues. J gave up 4 bases and V 6 bases, and 12 bases lay outside the gene matches. Germline CDR1 SGHAT, CDR2 FQNNGV. The CDR3 loop reads CASRPPGLAGGRGYEQYF. Here the CDR3 DNA reads TGTGCCAGCAGGCCTCCGGGACTAGCGGGAGGGCGTGGATACGAGCAGTACTTC.

V usage is TRBV28 and J usage is TRBJ2-5; TRBD2 matches 7 bases. Trimming took 1 base from V and 2 from J; bases not matched to a gene: 7. Germline V gives CDR1 MDHEN, CDR2 SYDVKM. This CDR3 has 16 residues. This chain's CDR3 is CASSLSRGRGQETQYF. CDR3 nucleotide sequence: TGTGCCAGCAGTTTATCGCGCGGGAGAGGGCAAGAGACCCAGTACTTC.

This sequence joins TRBV29-1 and TRBJ2-7, with D possibly matching TRBD1 (6 bases). The CDR3 consists of 14 residues. V was cut by 0 bases and J by 5 bases, with 14 bases left in between. Germline CDR1 SQVTM, CDR2 ANQGSEA. The CDR3: CSVEDRNRVHEQYF. CDR3 sequence (DNA): TGCAGCGTTGAAGATCGTAACAGGGTCCACGAGCAGTACTTC.

This clonotype has at least ten counts. The rearrangement joins TRBV12-3 or TRBV12-4 to TRBJ1-1; no firm D call. V lost 0 bases and J 6 bases, leaving 8 bases between the germline ends. The CDR3 sequence is 13 residues long. The CDR3 DNA is TGTGCCAGCAGTTTAGCGGCAGTTTCTGAAGCTTTCTTT. Its protein is CASSLAAVSEAFF.

The chain joins TRBV11-2 to TRBJ2-5; possibly TRBD2 for D (7 bases). Trimming took 3 bases from V and 2 from J, leaving 10 bases between them. CDR1 and CDR2 (germline): SGHAT, FQNNGV. The CDR3 has 14 residues. This chain's CDR3 is CASSFGGRQETQYF. DNA of the CDR3: TGTGCCAGCAGCTTCGGGGGGCGTCAAGAGACCCAGTACTTC.

Only a few counts were recorded for this clonotype. This chain connects TRBV29-1 to TRBJ1-6; D not resolved. Trimming left V 6 bases short and J 3 bases short, with 12 bases between. The CDR3 has 14 residues. CDR1 is SQVTM, CDR2 ANQGSEA, per germline. CDR3 region: CSVSAGDYNSPLHF. CDR3 nucleotides: TGCAGCGTCTCCGCCGGGGACTATAATTCACCCCTCCACTTT. Looking up the rest from reference TRBV29-1 and TRBJ1-6 gives the full variable domain: SAVISQKPSRDICQRGTSLTIQCQVDSQVTMMFWYRQQPGQSLTLIATANQGSEATYESGFVIDKFPISRPNLTFSTLTVSNMSPEDSSIYLCSVSAGDYNSPLHFGNGTRLTVT.

The chain has TRBV29-1 and TRBJ2-4, with D tentatively TRBD1 (5 bases). The CDR3 consists of 14 residues. Germline CDR1 is SQVTM and CDR2 is ANQGSEA. Trimming left V 4 bases short and J 0 bases short, with 10 bases between. This CDR3 reads CSVVGHLAKNIQYF. CDR3 DNA sequence: TGCAGCGTTGTCGGACACTTAGCCAAAAACATTCAGTACTTC.

This clonotype was seen a few times. The V call is TRBV20-1, the J call TRBJ2-1, with 9 bases matching TRBD2. The length of the CDR3 is 15 residues. V lost 5 bases and J lost 12; bases outside the gene matches: 17. Germline lookup yields CDR1 DFQATT and CDR2 SNEGSKA (reference sequence). CDR3 loop: CSAFVAGAKFSGQFF. CDR3 DNA: TGCAGTGCTTTCGTAGCGGGGGCCAAGTTTTCGGGGCAGTTCTTC.

This clonotype was picked up a small number of times. CDR3 DNA: TGTGCCAGCAGCCCCCTTCAGGCATACGAGCAGTACTTC. It encodes CASSPLQAYEQYF. The rearrangement joins TRBV7-6 to TRBJ2-7, with D hard to call. V lost 5 bases, J lost 4 bases, and 12 bases lay in between. Looked up from germline, CDR1 is SGHVS and CDR2 is FNYEAQ. The CDR3 loop spans 13 amino acids. Drawing the rest from reference TRBV7-6 and TRBJ2-7, the complete variable domain is GAGVSQSPRYKVTKRGQDVALRCDPISGHVSLYWYRQALGQGPEFLTYFNYEAQQDKSGLPNDRFSAERPEGSISTLTIQRTEQRDSAMYRCASSPLQAYEQYFGPGTRLTVT.

The table lists this clonotype with a few counts. This chain uses TRBV20-1 with TRBJ2-1; 9 bases are a match to TRBD2. With V trimmed by 4 bases and J by 7 bases, 2 bases remained unmatched. CDR1 DFQATT and CDR2 SNEGSKA come from the germline V gene (reference sequence). CDR3 size: 12 residues. In DNA, the CDR3 is TGCAGTGCTAATAGCGGGGGTAATGAGCAGTTCTTC. The encoded protein is CSANSGGNEQFF.

This clonotype has ten or more counts. The chain links TRBV7-8 to TRBJ2-7, with D possibly TRBD1 on 5 matching bases. Germline V lookup: CDR1 SGHVS, CDR2 FQNEAQ. Deletions cut 0 bases from V and 6 bases from J, with 21 bases between. CDR3 size: 17 residues. The CDR3 region is CASSLAGRAARLFEQYF. The CDR3 DNA reads as TGTGCCAGCAGCTTAGCAGGCAGGGCAGCCAGGTTGTTCGAGCAGTACTTC.

V and J are TRBV10-3 and TRBJ2-5, with 12 nucleotides matching TRBD1. The germline V gene encodes CDR1 ENHRY and CDR2 SYGVKD. This CDR3 spans 16 amino acids. The V and J ends lost 7 bases and 3 bases, in that order; junction bases with no gene match: 9. The CDR3 DNA sequence: TGTGCCATCAACCCCGGGACAGGGGGCAATGAAGAGACCCAGTACTTC. Translation gives CAINPGTGGNEETQYF.